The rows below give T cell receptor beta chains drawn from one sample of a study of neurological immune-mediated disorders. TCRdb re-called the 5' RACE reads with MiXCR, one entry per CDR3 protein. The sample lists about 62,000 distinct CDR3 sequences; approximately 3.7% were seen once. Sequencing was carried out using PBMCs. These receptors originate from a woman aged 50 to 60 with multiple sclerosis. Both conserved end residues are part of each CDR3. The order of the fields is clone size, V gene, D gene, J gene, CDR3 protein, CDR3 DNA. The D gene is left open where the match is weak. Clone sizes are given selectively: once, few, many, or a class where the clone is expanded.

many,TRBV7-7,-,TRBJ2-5,CASSLDREFGETQYF,TGTGCTAGCAGCTTAGATCGGGAATTCGGAGAGACCCAGTACTTC
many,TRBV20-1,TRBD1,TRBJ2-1,CSARDGATGVGFNEQFF,TGCAGTGCTAGAGATGGGGCGACAGGGGTTGGGTTCAATGAGCAGTTCTTC
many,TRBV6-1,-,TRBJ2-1,CASSEPRGYEQFF,TGTGCCAGCAGTGAACCACGGGGGTATGAGCAGTTCTTC
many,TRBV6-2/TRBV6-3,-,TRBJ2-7,CASSYTWTTYEQYF,TGTGCCAGCAGTTACACATGGACTACCTACGAGCAGTACTTC
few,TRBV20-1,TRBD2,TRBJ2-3,CSVPSTAGVTQYF,TGCAGTGTCCCATCCACGGCGGGGGTTACGCAGTATTTT
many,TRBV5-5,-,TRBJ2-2,CASSGRGGSNTGELFF,TGTGCCAGCAGCGGCAGGGGGGGATCGAACACCGGGGAGCTGTTTTTT
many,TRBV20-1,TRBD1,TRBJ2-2,CSARMDRGRAGELFF,TGCAGTGCTAGAATGGACAGGGGGCGCGCCGGGGAGCTGTTTTTT
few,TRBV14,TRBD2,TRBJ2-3,CASSQVLAGEGDTQYF,TGTGCCAGCAGCCAGGTCCTAGCGGGAGAGGGAGATACGCAGTATTTT
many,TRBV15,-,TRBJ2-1,CATSRERSVSYNEQFF,TGTGCCACCAGCAGAGAAAGGTCTGTTTCCTACAATGAGCAGTTCTTC
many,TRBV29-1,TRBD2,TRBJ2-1,CSVSKREGKTNEQFF,TGCAGCGTTTCAAAGCGGGAGGGCAAAACCAATGAGCAGTTCTTC
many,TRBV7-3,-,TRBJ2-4,CASSLRPGDIQYF,TGTGCCAGCAGCTTGAGACCCGGGGACATTCAGTACTTC
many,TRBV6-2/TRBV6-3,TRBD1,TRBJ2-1,CASSYLAGGEQFF,TGTGCCAGCAGTTACTTGGCAGGGGGAGAGCAGTTCTTC
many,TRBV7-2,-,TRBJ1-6,CASSLAGPPNSPLNF,TGTGCCAGCAGCTTGGCCGGGCCCCCAAATTCACCCCTCAACTTT
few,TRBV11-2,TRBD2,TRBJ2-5,CASSSGLAGVRETQYF,TGTGCCAGCAGCTCGGGACTAGCGGGAGTCAGGGAGACCCAGTACTTC
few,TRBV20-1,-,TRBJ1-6,CSATEIDSVTLNF,TGCAGTGCTACAGAAATAGACTCAGTGACCCTCAACTTT
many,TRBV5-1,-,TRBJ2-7,CASSLSGNGEQYF,TGCGCCAGCAGCTTGTCAGGGAACGGTGAGCAGTACTTC
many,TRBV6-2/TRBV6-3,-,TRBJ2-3,CASSSGQTLTDTQYF,TGTGCCAGCAGTTCCGGGCAGACCCTCACAGATACGCAGTATTTT
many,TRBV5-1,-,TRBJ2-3,CASSPLSGVTDTQYF,TGCGCCAGCAGCCCCCTAAGTGGGGTGACAGATACGCAGTATTTT
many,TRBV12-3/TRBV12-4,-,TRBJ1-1,CASSLVPQLTEAFF,TGTGCCAGCAGTTTAGTCCCACAACTGACTGAAGCTTTCTTT
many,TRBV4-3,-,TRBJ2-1,CASSPLAGSYNEQFF,TGCGCCAGCAGCCCCCTAGCAGGTTCATACAATGAGCAGTTCTTC
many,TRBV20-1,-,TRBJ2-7,CSASSRLGTVGRNEQYF,TGCAGTGCTAGTTCTCGACTCGGGACGGTAGGTCGCAACGAGCAGTACTTC
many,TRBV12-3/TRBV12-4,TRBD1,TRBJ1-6,CASRSGQGINSPLHF,TGTGCCAGTCGTTCTGGACAGGGGATTAATTCACCCCTCCACTTT
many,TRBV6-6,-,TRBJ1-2,CASSFGTIYGYTF,TGTGCCAGCAGTTTCGGGACGATCTATGGCTACACCTTC
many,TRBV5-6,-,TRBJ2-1,CASSQTSYMEQFF,TGTGCCAGCAGCCAGACTAGTTATATGGAGCAGTTCTTC
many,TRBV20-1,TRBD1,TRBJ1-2,CSARDTDRGRGYTF,TGCAGTGCTAGGGATACGGACAGGGGAAGGGGCTACACCTTC
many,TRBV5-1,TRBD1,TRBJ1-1,CASSLATGSLYSKSFF,TGCGCCAGCAGCTTGGCGACAGGGTCTCTTTATAGTAAATCTTTCTTT
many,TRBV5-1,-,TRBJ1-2,CASSLEGHYGYTF,TGCGCCAGCAGCTTGGAGGGGCACTATGGCTACACCTTC
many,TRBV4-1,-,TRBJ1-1,CASSQAVLGDTEAFF,TGCGCCAGCAGCCAAGCCGTGCTGGGGGACACTGAAGCTTTCTTT
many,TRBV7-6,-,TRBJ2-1,CASSLVATSFHEQFF,TGTGCCAGCAGCTTAGTGGCTACCTCCTTCCATGAGCAGTTCTTC
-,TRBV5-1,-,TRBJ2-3,CASSYSESTDTQYF,TGCGCCAGCAGCTACTCGGAAAGTACAGATACGCAGTATTTT
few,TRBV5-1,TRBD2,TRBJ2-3,CASSLGVAGTTDTQYF,TGCGCCAGCAGCTTGGGTGTAGCGGGAACCACAGATACGCAGTATTTT
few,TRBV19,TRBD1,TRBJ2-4,CASGRQGAKIQYF,TGTGCCAGTGGTCGACAGGGGGCCAAAATTCAGTACTTC
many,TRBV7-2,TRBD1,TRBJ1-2,CASSGRTGNLYGYTF,TGTGCCAGCAGCGGGCGGACAGGCAACCTCTATGGCTACACCTTC
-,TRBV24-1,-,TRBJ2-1,CATSDFQGGSLSPNEQFF,TGTGCCACCAGTGATTTTCAGGGAGGTAGCCTATCCCCCAATGAGCAGTTCTTC
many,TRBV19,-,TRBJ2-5,CACTGTSQETQYF,TGTGCCTGTACCGGGACTTCTCAAGAGACCCAGTACTTC
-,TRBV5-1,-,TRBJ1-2,CASSLDLQNNYGYTF,TGCGCCAGCAGCTTGGACCTACAGAACAACTATGGCTACACCTTC
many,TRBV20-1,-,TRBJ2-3,CSAHTSPSTDTQYF,TGCAGTGCTCACACTAGCCCAAGCACAGATACGCAGTATTTT
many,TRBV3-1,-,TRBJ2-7,CASSSTGLGEQYF,TGTGCCAGCAGCTCAACAGGGCTGGGCGAGCAGTACTTC
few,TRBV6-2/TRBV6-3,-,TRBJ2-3,CASSTPGQTQYF,TGTGCCAGCAGTACTCCGGGACAAACGCAGTATTTT
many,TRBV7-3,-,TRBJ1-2,CASSLGPYGGYTF,TGTGCCAGCAGCTTGGGACCCTACGGGGGCTACACCTTC